This T cell receptor (beta chain) was documented in a study of cytomegalovirus exposure and HLA in healthy donors. Study-wide context: Among 398 genotyped donors, around 81% fell in the Caucasian-associated ancestry cluster.

The study's findings and limits: Overall, roughly 160 TCR beta chains were annotated as cytomegalovirus-associated. Analysis was performed later, and it showed HLA-associated TCR beta chains to be more clonally expanded than equally common others. Sequencing had likely introduced a cluster of highly shared sequence variants as an artifact.

In regard to this clone: Its antigen remains unidentified.

It was with 60 Vbeta and 13 Jbeta primers that the PCR ran. TCRdb keeps only in-frame clones here, not all; method: immunoSEQ multiplex PCR. The table records 120,000 or so clones, less than 90% of them present only once. The J segment lost 6 bases and the V segment lost 4 bases, leaving 19 bases of the junction unmatched. The CDR3 runs 17 residues. The germline CDR1 and CDR2 sequences are SQVTM and ANQGSEA. The chain employs TRBV29-1 and TRBJ2-3, with TRBD1 matching over 7 bases. Sequencing was carried out using PBMCs. The clonotype was recovered from a man younger than 30 in good health and CMV-seropositive. CDR3 bases: TGCAGCGTTGGGTTGGGGCAGGGGGTCCACCCGAGGGATACGCAGTATTTT. Its translation is CSVGLGQGVHPRDTQYF.